These T cell receptor beta chains were read from a single sample in a study of T cells in tuberculosis. Sequencing used immunoSEQ multiplex PCR; TCRdb keeps in-frame clones, though not all of them. The table has tens of thousands of clones, 92% seen once. Sequencing used PBMCs, obtained at tuberculosis diagnosis. All receptors come from an adult with tuberculosis. Both conserved end residues are part of each CDR3. Fields, in order: J gene, clone size, D gene, V gene, CDR3 DNA, CDR3 protein. The D gene is left open where the match is weak. Clone size, where shown, is once, few, many, or a class for clones that have expanded.

J: TRBJ1-5; size: once; D: -; V: TRBV6-1; DNA: TGTGCCAGCAGTGAATTGGGGCGATTGGGGCAGCCCCAGCATTTT; CDR3: CASSELGRLGQPQHF
J: TRBJ2-3; size: -; D: -; V: TRBV5-1; DNA: TGCGCCAGCAGCTTGGGTAGCGGCACAGATACGCAGTATTTT; CDR3: CASSLGSGTDTQYF
J: TRBJ2-3; size: -; D: TRBD2; V: TRBV4-1; DNA: TGCGCCAGCAGCGTTCGGACTAGCGGGAGTTCAGATACGCAGTATTTT; CDR3: CASSVRTSGSSDTQYF
J: TRBJ1-2; size: -; D: TRBD1; V: TRBV28; DNA: TGTGCCAGCAGTATCAGACAGGGGTGGATTAATGGCTACACCTTC; CDR3: CASSIRQGWINGYTF
J: TRBJ2-1; size: -; D: TRBD2; V: TRBV2; DNA: TGTGCCAACGAGGAGGCTAGCGGGAGCAATGAGCAGTTCTTC; CDR3: CANEEASGSNEQFF
J: TRBJ2-7; size: -; D: TRBD1; V: TRBV6-1; DNA: TGTGCCAGCGGACAGGGGCCAACCTACGAGCAGTACTTC; CDR3: CASGQGPTYEQYF
J: TRBJ1-5; size: -; D: -; V: TRBV7-2; DNA: TGTGCCAGCAGCTTAGTTGGCACGGGGAATCAGCCCCAGCATTTT; CDR3: CASSLVGTGNQPQHF
J: TRBJ1-2; size: -; D: TRBD1; V: TRBV18; DNA: TGTGCCAGCTCACCGGACGGGACAGCCTATGGCTACACCTTC; CDR3: CASSPDGTAYGYTF
J: TRBJ2-7; size: -; D: TRBD1; V: TRBV18; DNA: TGTGCCAGCTCACCCACCCCGGACAGGGCCTACGAGCAGTACTTC; CDR3: CASSPTPDRAYEQYF
J: TRBJ2-1; size: -; D: TRBD2; V: TRBV4-3; DNA: TGCGCCAGCAGCCAAGAACGAGGGACTAGCAGCTACAATGAGCAGTTCTTC; CDR3: CASSQERGTSSYNEQFF
J: TRBJ2-7; size: -; D: TRBD1; V: TRBV2; DNA: TGTGCCAGCAGTGAAACCGGGACAGGAGCCTACGAGCAGTACTTC; CDR3: CASSETGTGAYEQYF
J: TRBJ1-6; size: -; D: -; V: TRBV27; DNA: TGTGCCAGCAGTTCGGGGACTCTTTCACCCCTCCACTTT; CDR3: CASSSGTLSPLHF
J: TRBJ2-7; size: -; D: -; V: TRBV19; DNA: TGTGCCAGTAGTAGTCACGGGGAAGCTTACGAGCAGTACTTC; CDR3: CASSSHGEAYEQYF
J: TRBJ1-2; size: -; D: TRBD1; V: TRBV9; DNA: TGTGCCAGCAGCGCGACAGGGGGGGAAAACTATGGCTACACCTTC; CDR3: CASSATGGENYGYTF
J: TRBJ2-1; size: -; D: -; V: TRBV10-1; DNA: TGCGCCAGCAGTGAGTTCCCAGAGGGTGGGAATGAGCAGTTCTTC; CDR3: CASSEFPEGGNEQFF
J: TRBJ2-2; size: -; D: TRBD1; V: TRBV27; DNA: TGTGCCAGCAGTCCACTTTCCGGGACAGGGGATATCAGGGAGCTGTTTTTT; CDR3: CASSPLSGTGDIRELFF
J: TRBJ2-1; size: -; D: TRBD1; V: TRBV15; DNA: TGTGCCACCAGCAGGGGGACAGGGGTGGGGAATGAGCAGTTCTTC; CDR3: CATSRGTGVGNEQFF
J: TRBJ2-1; size: -; D: TRBD2; V: TRBV9; DNA: TGTGCCAGCAGCGTAGTGGCGGGAGGGCCCTCATACAATGAGCAGTTCTTC; CDR3: CASSVVAGGPSYNEQFF
J: TRBJ1-5; size: -; D: TRBD1; V: TRBV15; DNA: TGTGCCACCAGCTCGGACAGGGGGTTAAATCAGCCCCAGCATTTT; CDR3: CATSSDRGLNQPQHF
J: TRBJ1-5; size: once; D: -; V: TRBV15; DNA: TGTGCCACCAGCATAGGGAGGGGAAGCAATCAGCCCCAGCATTTT; CDR3: CATSIGRGSNQPQHF
J: TRBJ2-1; size: -; D: -; V: TRBV27; DNA: TGTGCCAGCAGTTTATCTCCCCCGGGTGGCCCGGCGCCCTCCTACAATGAGCAGTTCTTC; CDR3: CASSLSPPGGPAPSYNEQFF
J: TRBJ2-7; size: -; D: TRBD1; V: TRBV28; DNA: TGTGCCAGCAGTGCCGACAGGGGACCCTACGAGCAGTACTTC; CDR3: CASSADRGPYEQYF
J: TRBJ2-2; size: -; D: TRBD2; V: TRBV6-5; DNA: TGTGCCAGCAGTTACTTGGATGTGGGAGGGGCCGGGGAGCTGTTTTTT; CDR3: CASSYLDVGGAGELFF
J: TRBJ1-5; size: -; D: TRBD1; V: TRBV7-2; DNA: TGTGCCAGCAGCAAAGAACCGGGACAGGCCTCACGGCCCCAGCATTTT; CDR3: CASSKEPGQASRPQHF
J: TRBJ1-3; size: -; D: -; V: TRBV9; DNA: TGTGCCAGCAGCCCCCGACAGGCTGGAAACACCATATATTTT; CDR3: CASSPRQAGNTIYF
J: TRBJ2-5; size: -; D: TRBD1; V: TRBV13; DNA: TGTGCCAGCAGCTTAGCAGGGACAGGGGGAGAGACCCAGTACTTC; CDR3: CASSLAGTGGETQYF
J: TRBJ2-7; size: -; D: -; V: TRBV19; DNA: TGTGCCAGTAGTACCCGCGGCAGCTCCTACGAGCAGTACTTC; CDR3: CASSTRGSSYEQYF
J: TRBJ2-5; size: -; D: TRBD1; V: TRBV28; DNA: TGTGCCAGCAGTTTCCCTATGACAGGGGGCGGAAGGGAGACCCAGTACTTC; CDR3: CASSFPMTGGGRETQYF
J: TRBJ2-1; size: once; D: TRBD2; V: TRBV5-1; DNA: TGCGCCAGCAGCTTGGCCGTGACTAGCGGGGTCAATGAGCAGTTCTTC; CDR3: CASSLAVTSGVNEQFF
J: TRBJ2-2; size: -; D: TRBD1; V: TRBV30; DNA: TGTGCCTGGAGTCTAGGGGGCGGGAACACCGGGGAGCTGTTTTTT; CDR3: CAWSLGGGNTGELFF
J: TRBJ1-5; size: -; D: -; V: TRBV4-3; DNA: TGCGCCAGCAGCCAAGTGAAGGGCGCGGGACAGCCCCAGCATTTT; CDR3: CASSQVKGAGQPQHF
J: TRBJ2-3; size: -; D: -; V: TRBV5-4; DNA: TGTGCCAGCAGCACGAGCGGCCCTAGCACAGATACGCAGTATTTT; CDR3: CASSTSGPSTDTQYF
J: TRBJ1-5; size: -; D: TRBD1; V: TRBV27; DNA: TGTGCCAGCAATTCCGGGACAGGGGACAATCAGCCCCAGCATTTT; CDR3: CASNSGTGDNQPQHF
J: TRBJ1-1; size: few; D: -; V: TRBV18; DNA: TGTGCCAGCTCACCTGAAGCGAACACTGAAGCTTTCTTT; CDR3: CASSPEANTEAFF
J: TRBJ1-1; size: -; D: -; V: TRBV18; DNA: TGTGCCAGCTCACCGGAGGGTAACACTGAAGCTTTCTTT; CDR3: CASSPEGNTEAFF
J: TRBJ2-3; size: -; D: -; V: TRBV6-6; DNA: TGTGCCAGCAGTTACTTCGAAACAGGGAGCACAGATACGCAGTATTTT; CDR3: CASSYFETGSTDTQYF
J: TRBJ2-2; size: -; D: TRBD2; V: TRBV6-5; DNA: TGTGCCAGCAGTTACGGGCTAGCGGGAGATACCGGGGAGCTGTTTTTT; CDR3: CASSYGLAGDTGELFF
J: TRBJ1-2; size: -; D: -; V: TRBV7-8; DNA: TGTGCCAGCAGCTTAGGTTCCAGGGGCTCATCTAACTATGGCTACACCTTC; CDR3: CASSLGSRGSSNYGYTF
J: TRBJ1-6; size: once; D: TRBD1; V: TRBV6-5; DNA: TGTGCCAGCAGACCCCGAGACAGGGACGATTCACCCCTCCACTTT; CDR3: CASRPRDRDDSPLHF
J: TRBJ2-7; size: -; D: TRBD2; V: TRBV11-2; DNA: TGTGCCAGCAGCTTATTACGGGAGGGCCGAAACGAGCAGTACTTC; CDR3: CASSLLREGRNEQYF
J: TRBJ1-1; size: -; D: TRBD1; V: TRBV5-1; DNA: TGCGCCAGCAGCTTGGATCCGGACAGGATGAACACTGAAGCTTTCTTT; CDR3: CASSLDPDRMNTEAFF
J: TRBJ2-2; size: once; D: -; V: TRBV4-2; DNA: TGTGCCAGCAGCCCGAGCGGAACTACGAACACCGGGGAGCTGTTTTTT; CDR3: CASSPSGTTNTGELFF
J: TRBJ2-2; size: once; D: TRBD1; V: TRBV4-3; DNA: TGCGCCAGCAGCCGATCCCCAGGGGGTAGCACCGGGGAGCTGTTTTTT; CDR3: CASSRSPGGSTGELFF
J: TRBJ2-3; size: -; D: -; V: TRBV7-2; DNA: TGTGCCAGCAGCTTAGGTGAGCGGAGTAGCACAGATACGCAGTATTTT; CDR3: CASSLGERSSTDTQYF
J: TRBJ2-3; size: once; D: -; V: TRBV4-1; DNA: TGCGCCAGCACCGGCGGGACTCTCCCCACAGATACGCAGTATTTT; CDR3: CASTGGTLPTDTQYF
J: TRBJ2-1; size: -; D: TRBD1; V: TRBV2; DNA: TGTGCCAGTCTAGACAGGGGGTATTACAATGAGCAGTTCTTC; CDR3: CASLDRGYYNEQFF